Below are 28 T cell receptor beta chains sequenced from a single sample in a study of CD8 T cells in Susac syndrome. Random hexamers primed reverse transcription of about 0.45 to 1 ug RNA. TCRdb reprocessed the immunoSEQ multiplex PCR reads with MiXCR, giving one entry per CDR3 protein. Among 150,000 to 180,000 distinct CDR3 sequences listed, about 95% were seen once. Material for sequencing was CD8+ T cells from PBMCs. These receptors were taken from a human donor with multiple sclerosis.

This chain connects TRBV3-1 to TRBJ2-3; maybe TRBD2 (5 bases). The germline CDR1 and CDR2 sequences are LGHDT and YNNKEL (reference sequence). This CDR3 has 16 amino acids. Trimming left V 6 bases short and J 2 bases short, with 18 bases between. CDR3 in amino acids: CASSPDWNQDTDTQYF. The CDR3 nucleotides are TGTGCCAGCAGTCCGGACTGGAATCAGGACACAGATACGCAGTATTTT.

The chain recombines TRBV7-2 with TRBJ2-7, with a weak D call TRBD2 (6 bases). There are 14 residues in the CDR3. CDR1 and CDR2 from the germline V gene are SGHTA and FQGNSA. Trimming removed 4 bases from V and 2 bases from J, with 12 bases in between. CDR3 amino acids: CASSWAGNPYEQYF. In DNA, the CDR3 is TGTGCCAGCAGCTGGGCGGGGAACCCCTACGAGCAGTACTTC.

The gene calls are TRBV15 and TRBJ2-3, with 9 nucleotides matching TRBD1. Germline assignment: CDR1 LNHNV and CDR2 YYDKDF (reference sequence). This CDR3 contains 16 residues. With V trimmed by 3 bases and J by 5 bases, 9 bases remained unmatched. The CDR3 nucleotides are TGTGCCACCAGCAGTTCCGGGACAGGGAGTTTAGATACGCAGTATTTT. Its translation is CATSSSGTGSLDTQYF. Drawing the rest from reference TRBV15 and TRBJ2-3, the complete variable domain is DAMVIQNPRYQVTQFGKPVTLSCSQTLNHNVMYWYQQKSSQAPKLLFHYYDKDFNNEADTPDNFQSRRPNTSFCFLDIRSPGLGDTAMYLCATSSSGTGSLDTQYFGPGTRLTVL.

The gene calls are TRBV20-1 and TRBJ2-2; 11 nucleotides line up with TRBD2. This CDR3 has 19 amino acids. The V gene end was trimmed by 0 bases and the J gene end by 0 bases; junction bases not matched to a gene: 9. CDR1 and CDR2 (germline): DFQATT, SNEGSKA (reference sequence). The CDR3 loop reads CSARDRGLAGGPNTGELFF. CDR3 DNA: TGCAGTGCTAGAGATCGTGGGCTAGCGGGGGGCCCGAACACCGGGGAGCTGTTTTTT.

The rearrangement links TRBV20-1 to TRBJ2-1; 8 bases line up with TRBD2. This CDR3 is built from 16 residues. J lost 0 bases, V lost 6 bases, and 10 bases had no gene match. The germline gives CDR1 DFQATT, CDR2 SNEGSKA (reference sequence). The CDR3 DNA reads TGCAGTGCCTTTCCGAGTAGCGGGGCCTCCTACAATGAGCAGTTCTTC. The encoded protein is CSAFPSSGASYNEQFF.

V and J are TRBV13 and TRBJ2-3; D remains unclear. Germline loops: CDR1 PRHDT, CDR2 FYEKMQ (reference sequence). The CDR3 contains 13 residues. Trimming took 0 bases from V and 5 from J, leaving 6 bases between them. CDR3 amino acids: CASSLGFLDTQYF. DNA for the CDR3: TGTGCCAGCAGCTTAGGATTTTTAGATACGCAGTATTTT. Full variable domain (outside the CDR3, taken from reference TRBV13 and TRBJ2-3): AAGVIQSPRHLIKEKRETATLKCYPIPRHDTVYWYQQGPGQDPQFLISFYEKMQSDKGSIPDRFSAQQFSDYHSELNMSSLELGDSALYFCASSLGFLDTQYFGPGTRLTVL.

The chain employs TRBV12-3 or TRBV12-4 and TRBJ2-2; a weak D match, TRBD1 (6 bases). This CDR3 has 13 amino acids. V gave up 5 bases and J gave up 7 bases, with 11 bases separating them. This CDR3 is CASSVQGGGELFF. CDR3 nucleotides: TGTGCCAGCAGTGTACAGGGCGGCGGGGAGCTGTTTTTT.

The chain uses TRBV4-1 and TRBJ1-1; no definite D call. The germline V and J ends were trimmed by 2 bases and 1 base, with 8 bases remaining between them. This CDR3 contains 14 residues. Germline V gene lookup returns CDR1 MGHRA and CDR2 YSYEKL. In DNA, the CDR3 is TGCGCCAGCAGCCAACGACGGGAGAACACTGAAGCTTTCTTT. Amino acids: CASSQRRENTEAFF.

In DNA form, the CDR3 reads TGTGCCAGCAGTACCCCAGGGGAGGATGGCTACACCTTC. This encodes CASSTPGEDGYTF. The chain couples TRBV12-3 or TRBV12-4 to TRBJ1-2; a weak D match, TRBD1 (6 bases). This CDR3 region has 13 residues. The V and J ends lost 5 bases and 6 bases respectively, with 13 bases between them.

The chain couples TRBV5-8 to TRBJ2-6; unclear D gene. Germline CDR1 is SGHTS and CDR2 is YDEGEE. Trimming cost V 2 bases and J 0 bases, with 3 bases left between them. The CDR3 runs 14 residues. CDR3: CASSFYSGANVLTF. The CDR3 nucleotides read TGTGCCAGCAGCTTCTACTCTGGGGCCAACGTCCTGACTTTC.

CDR3: CASSTGTGPMGNQPQHF. CDR3 coding DNA: TGTGCCAGCAGCACCGGGACAGGTCCCATGGGAAATCAGCCCCAGCATTTT. V usage is TRBV6-1 and J usage is TRBJ1-5, with 8 bases matching TRBD1. Germline V lookup: CDR1 MNHNS, CDR2 SASEGT. CDR3 length: 17 residues. The ends lost 6 bases at V and 4 bases at J; junction bases unmatched: 14.

The chain employs TRBV25-1 and TRBJ1-1; D may be TRBD1 (5 bases). The CDR3 sequence is 14 residues long. V gave up 8 bases and J gave up 1 base, with 14 bases separating them. Germline CDR1 and CDR2: MGHDK and SYGVNS. CDR3 in DNA: TGTGCCAGCCGGGACCCCTACCAGAACACTGAAGCTTTCTTT. This translates into CASRDPYQNTEAFF.

Comments on this clonotype: At one boundary the junction diverges from the germline segment, which might be a read error. V usage is TRBV3-1 and J usage is TRBJ1-1; 12 positions agree with TRBD1. This CDR3 is built from 15 residues. CDR1 and CDR2 from the germline V gene are LGHDT and YNNKEL (reference sequence). This CDR3 reads CASSQTGTGGTEASF. The DNA for the CDR3 is TGTGCCAGCAGCCAAACCGGGACAGGGGGCACTGAAGCTTCCTTT. Using reference TRBV3-1 and TRBJ1-1 for the parts outside the CDR3, the full variable domain is DTAVSQTPKYLVTQMGNDKSIKCEQNLGHDTMYWYKQDSKKFLKIMFSYNNKELIINETVPNRFSPKSPDKAHLNLHINSLELGDSAVYFCASSQTGTGGTEASFGQGTRLTVV.

J is TRBJ2-3 and V is TRBV20-1, with a possible D match to TRBD1 (6 bases). This CDR3 has 12 amino acids. Germline CDR1 DFQATT, CDR2 SNEGSKA (reference sequence). Trimming pared 8 bases from V and 0 bases from J, leaving 9 bases between. The CDR3 loop is CSYRESTDTQYF. The CDR3 coding sequence is TGCAGTTACAGGGAGAGCACAGATACGCAGTATTTT.

The chain combines TRBV3-1 with TRBJ2-2; D possibly matches TRBD1 or TRBD2 (5 bases each). This CDR3 is built from 17 residues. V was pared by 0 bases and J by 5 bases, with 16 bases between. Germline CDR1 LGHDT, CDR2 YNNKEL (reference sequence). CDR3 sequence reads: CASSQEVGVRTTGELFF. The CDR3 bases are TGTGCCAGCAGCCAAGAAGTGGGGGTCCGGACAACCGGGGAGCTGTTTTTT.

The chain recombines TRBV30 with TRBJ1-2, with D hard to call. The CDR3 is 13 residues long. Trimming removed 3 bases from V and 8 bases from J, with 16 bases in between. Germline V gene sequence: CDR1 GTSNPN, CDR2 SVGIG (reference sequence). DNA of the CDR3: TGTGCCTGGAGCGAAGGATCCTTGGAGGGCTACACCTTC. Its protein product is CAWSEGSLEGYTF.

The J gene is TRBJ1-2, the V gene TRBV25-1; D not certain. Per the germline V gene, CDR1 is MGHDK and CDR2 is SYGVNS. The CDR3 runs to 12 residues. V lost 7 bases and J lost 4, with 10 bases in between. As DNA, the CDR3 is TGTGCCAGCATGGAGCCGACCTATGGCTACACCTTC. Translated: CASMEPTYGYTF.

The count of this clonotype is one. The chain joins TRBV7-9 to TRBJ1-2; TRBD1 is a possible D gene (6 bases). The CDR3 contains 13 residues. Germline values: CDR1 SEHNR, CDR2 FQNEAQ (reference sequence). V was trimmed by 5 bases and J by 2 bases, leaving 9 bases between them. This CDR3 is CASSPDRNYGYTF. Written as DNA, the CDR3 is TGTGCCAGCAGCCCGGACAGAAACTATGGCTACACCTTC.

The chain couples TRBV29-1 to TRBJ2-2; D is uncertain. The V gene's germline CDR1 is SQVTM and CDR2 ANQGSEA. The CDR3 consists of 11 residues. The CDR3 DNA is TGCAGTGCCGTACGCACCGGGGAGCTGTTTTTT. Protein sequence: CSAVRTGELFF.

This clonotype was seen only once. This rearrangement joins TRBV5-6 to TRBJ2-7; TRBD1 matches 9 bases. This CDR3 spans 14 amino acids. Germline V gives CDR1 SGHDT, CDR2 YYEEEE. V lost 4 bases and J lost 6; bases outside the gene matches: 8. In DNA, the CDR3 is TGTGCCAGCAGCCCATCACAGGGGGCAGGCGAGCAGTACTTC. Protein sequence: CASSPSQGAGEQYF.

This chain uses TRBV3-1 with TRBJ2-3, with D unclear. The germline V gene encodes CDR1 LGHDT and CDR2 YNNKEL (reference sequence). The V end was cut by 0 bases, the J end by 2 bases, with 9 bases between. The CDR3 consists of 15 residues. The CDR3 is CASSQEVKSTDTQYF. DNA of the CDR3: TGTGCCAGCAGCCAAGAAGTCAAGTCCACAGATACGCAGTATTTT.

The V and J genes are TRBV30 and TRBJ1-2; 9 bases are a match to TRBD1. V shed 0 bases and J 14 bases; nucleotides not matched to a gene: 7. Looked up from germline, CDR1 is GTSNPN and CDR2 is SVGIG (reference sequence). The CDR3 runs 12 residues. Here the CDR3 reads CAWSVGQGYGTF. Written as DNA, the CDR3 is TGTGCCTGGAGTGTGGGACAGGGATATGGGACCTTC.

The rearrangement links TRBV29-1 to TRBJ1-2; 9 positions match TRBD1. The germline V gene encodes CDR1 SQVTM and CDR2 ANQGSEA. This CDR3 comprises 14 residues. V was pared by 7 bases and J by 3 bases, with 9 bases of the junction left unmatched. The DNA for the CDR3 is TGCAGCGCCGTGGGGACAGGGTCGGACTATGGCTACACCTTC. Protein product: CSAVGTGSDYGYTF.

The V call is TRBV14, the J call TRBJ1-1; D uncertain. The length of the CDR3 is 15 residues. The V and J ends lost 0 bases and 0 bases respectively, with 8 bases between them. The germline V gene has CDR1 SGHDN and CDR2 FVKESK. The DNA of the CDR3 is TGTGCCAGCAGCCAAGACAGGAGAATGAACACTGAAGCTTTCTTT. It specifies CASSQDRRMNTEAFF.

The chain uses TRBV3-1 and TRBJ2-1, with TRBD1 matching 11 bases. V was pared by 8 bases and J by 6 bases, with 9 bases of the junction left unmatched. The CDR3 has 15 amino acids. Germline V gene lookup returns CDR1 LGHDT and CDR2 YNNKEL (reference sequence). The CDR3 region is CASSRTGGRSNEQFF. The CDR3, as DNA: TGTGCCAGCTCCCGGACAGGGGGCCGTTCCAATGAGCAGTTCTTC.

The chain links TRBV15 to TRBJ2-1, with D possibly TRBD2 on 6 matching bases. V was clipped by 4 bases and J by 6 bases, with 19 bases between them. The CDR3 is 16 amino acids. Per the germline V gene, CDR1 is LNHNV and CDR2 is YYDKDF (reference sequence). Here the CDR3 DNA reads TGTGCCACCAGCATCCCCTCACGGGAGAACAGCAATGAGCAGTTCTTC. It codes for CATSIPSRENSNEQFF.

The chain has TRBV30 and TRBJ2-7; D is possibly TRBD2 (5 bases). The V gene lost 0 bases and the J gene lost 5 bases, with 8 bases spanning the gap. The length of the CDR3 is 12 residues. The germline gives CDR1 GTSNPN, CDR2 SVGIG (reference sequence). The CDR3 DNA reads as TGTGCCTGGAGTGTAGCCGGGGACGAGCAGTACTTC. Translated, it gives CAWSVAGDEQYF.

The chain links TRBV24-1 to TRBJ2-1; 11 bases map to TRBD1. The length of the CDR3 is 15 residues. From germline, CDR1 is KGHDR and CDR2 SFDVKD. V shed 3 bases, J shed 8 bases, and the junction held 5 bases outside the gene matches. The CDR3 DNA sequence: TGTGCCACCAGTGATCCCCGGGACAGGGGGGATGAGCAGTTCTTC. It yields the protein CATSDPRDRGDEQFF.